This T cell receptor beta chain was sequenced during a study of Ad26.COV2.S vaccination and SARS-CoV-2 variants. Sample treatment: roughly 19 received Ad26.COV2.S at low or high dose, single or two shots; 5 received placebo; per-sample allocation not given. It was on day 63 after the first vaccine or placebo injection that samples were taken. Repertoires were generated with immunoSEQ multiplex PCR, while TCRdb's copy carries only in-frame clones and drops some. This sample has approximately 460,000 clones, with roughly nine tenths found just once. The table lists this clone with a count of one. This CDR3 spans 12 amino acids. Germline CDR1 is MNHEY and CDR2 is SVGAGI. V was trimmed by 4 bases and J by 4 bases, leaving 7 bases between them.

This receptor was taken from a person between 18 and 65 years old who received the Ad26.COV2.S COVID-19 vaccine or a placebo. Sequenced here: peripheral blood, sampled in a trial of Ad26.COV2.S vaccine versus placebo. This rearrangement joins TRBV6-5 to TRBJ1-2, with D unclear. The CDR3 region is CASSSPFYGYTF. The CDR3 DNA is TGTGCCAGCAGTTCCCCTTTCTATGGCTACACCTTC.